Following are 11 T cell receptor beta chains from one sample sequenced in a study of blood T cells in healthy people across ages (dated by TCRdb to between 2014 and 2017). Library method: 5' RACE. Sequencing was carried out with an Illumina HiSeq 2500. A second about 7 to 11 cycle PCR used a sample-barcoded 5' primer and a J-beta primer mix. TCRdb handled the public reads itself, with Q25 trimming in fastp and clone calling in MiXCR, and kept productive beta chains. Rows with a matching CDR3 protein are joined into one entry that keeps the most common DNA and genes. This sample has about 720,000 distinct CDR3 sequences in its table, and about a fifth of those were observed once. The ten largest make up around a fifth of the sample. The sequenced sample was blood. These receptors came from an older man in good health.

The chain has TRBV29-1 and TRBJ2-7; possibly TRBD1 or TRBD2 for D (5 bases each). CDR1 and CDR2 from the germline V gene are SQVTM and ANQGSEA. The CDR3 contains 13 residues. Between the trimmed V and J ends, which lost 8 bases and 3 bases, there was a span of 17 bases. The CDR3 loop is CSPEPGLYYEQYF. DNA of the CDR3: TGCAGCCCGGAACCGGGGCTCTACTACGAGCAGTACTTC.

This clonotype showed up just a few times. V and J are TRBV4-1 and TRBJ2-1; 7 bases are shared with TRBD2. The DNA matches TRBJ2-5 better at its end, which makes the J call doubtful. The CDR3 length is 17 residues. CDR1 and CDR2 from the germline V gene are MGHRA and YSYEKL. The CDR3 DNA reads as TGCGCCAGCAGCCAAGATGAGGGGACTATATTTCAAGAGACCCAGTACTTC. The encoded protein is CASSQDEGTIFQETQYF.

The chain has TRBV6-2 or TRBV6-3 and TRBJ2-7, with TRBD1 as a possible D gene (6 bases). In germline, CDR1 is MNHEY, CDR2 SVGEGT. The V end lost 6 bases, the J end lost 0 bases, and 24 bases lay between the germline ends. The CDR3 spans 18 residues. As DNA, the CDR3 is TGTGCCAGCAGCACGGGGACACCCATCCTTAAGAGCTCCTACGAGCAGTACGTC. Translation: CASSTGTPILKSSYEQYV.

The chain carries TRBV5-1 and TRBJ2-1; 7 nucleotides agree with TRBD2. Germline loops: CDR1 SGHRS, CDR2 YFSETQ. V was clipped by 4 bases and J by 6 bases; unmatched bases: 16. The CDR3 loop spans 17 amino acids. The CDR3 is CASSLRREGTYSNEQFF. CDR3 bases: TGCGCCAGCAGCCTGCGGAGGGAGGGGACCTATTCCAATGAGCAGTTCTTC.

V is TRBV25-1 and J is TRBJ2-3; 10 nucleotides line up with TRBD1. Unmatched junction bases numbered 4, after V lost 6 bases and J lost 1 base. Germline loops: CDR1 MGHDK, CDR2 SYGVNS. This CDR3 has 15 amino acids. The CDR3: CASRRQGAGTDTQYF. CDR3 nucleotides: TGTGCCAGCAGGAGACAGGGGGCAGGCACAGATACGCAGTATTTT.

The chain links TRBV29-1 to TRBJ2-4; 9 bases map to TRBD1. The CDR3 covers 14 residues. Germline lookup yields CDR1 SQVTM and CDR2 ANQGSEA. The CDR3: CRVRPGQGSNIQYF. DNA of the CDR3: TGCAGGGTTAGGCCGGGACAGGGCTCCAACATTCAGTACTTC.

This clonotype appeared a few times. The chain recombines TRBV18 with TRBJ1-1; D remains ambiguous. V was trimmed by 1 base and J by 1 base, leaving 10 bases between them. CDR3 length: 15 residues. From germline, CDR1 is KGHSH and CDR2 LQKENI. CDR3 sequence reads: CASSPLRQQNTEAFF. In DNA form, the CDR3 reads TGTGCCAGCTCACCACTGAGGCAGCAGAACACTGAAGCTTTCTTT.

The chain joins TRBV5-1 to TRBJ1-2; D ambiguous. Germline loops: CDR1 SGHRS, CDR2 YFSETQ. CDR3 length: 13 amino acids. Trimming stripped 4 bases from V and 4 bases from J, with 11 bases between. CDR3 amino acids: CASSLVDGYGYTF. Written as DNA, the CDR3 is TGCGCCAGCAGCCTCGTGGACGGCTATGGCTACACCTTC.

This clonotype was picked up a small number of times. The genes are TRBV4-1 and TRBJ2-4; TRBD2 aligns across 10 bases. CDR3 length equals 17 residues. Germline V gene lookup returns CDR1 MGHRA and CDR2 YSYEKL. V lost 0 bases to trimming and J lost 2 bases; unmatched junction nucleotides: 4. The CDR3 is CASSQEERGGTKNIQYF. DNA of the CDR3: TGCGCCAGCAGCCAAGAGGAGCGGGGGGGAACCAAAAACATTCAGTACTTC.

Details on this clonotype: One end of the junction is discordant with germline, which a read error may explain. The chain carries TRBV20-1 and TRBJ1-5, with D possibly being TRBD1 (5 bases). Germline V gene data show CDR1 as DFQATT and CDR2 as SNEGSKA (reference sequence). The CDR3 is 16 residues long. This CDR3 is CGARDSRTGSNQPQHF. The DNA for the CDR3 is TGCGGTGCCAGAGACAGTAGGACCGGTAGCAATCAGCCCCAGCATTTT.

The CDR3 coding sequence is TGTGCCAGCACTCCGACAGGGTCCGTCGAGCAGTACTTC. It encodes CASTPTGSVEQYF. The rearrangement joins TRBV12-3 or TRBV12-4 to TRBJ2-7; TRBD1 aligns across 7 bases. CDR3 size: 13 residues. The V and J ends lost 7 bases and 6 bases, in that order; junction bases with no gene match: 9.